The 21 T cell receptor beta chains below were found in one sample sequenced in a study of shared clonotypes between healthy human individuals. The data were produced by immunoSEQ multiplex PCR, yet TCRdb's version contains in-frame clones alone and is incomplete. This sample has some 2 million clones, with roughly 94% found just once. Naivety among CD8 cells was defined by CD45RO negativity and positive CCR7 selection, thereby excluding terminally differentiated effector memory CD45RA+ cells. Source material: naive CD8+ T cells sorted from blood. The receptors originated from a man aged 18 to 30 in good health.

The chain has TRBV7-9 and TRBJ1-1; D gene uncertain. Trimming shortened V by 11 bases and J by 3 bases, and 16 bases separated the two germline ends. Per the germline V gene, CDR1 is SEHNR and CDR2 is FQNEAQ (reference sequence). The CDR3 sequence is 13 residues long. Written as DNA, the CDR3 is TGTGCCTCCAGTACAGTATCTTACACTGAAGCTTTCTTT. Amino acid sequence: CASSTVSYTEAFF.

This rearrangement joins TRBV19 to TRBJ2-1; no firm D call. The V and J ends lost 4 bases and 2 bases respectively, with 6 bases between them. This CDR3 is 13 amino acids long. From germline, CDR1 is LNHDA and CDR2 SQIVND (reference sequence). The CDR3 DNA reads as TGTGCCAGTAGTACCGCGACCTACAATGAGCAGTTCTTC. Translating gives CASSTATYNEQFF. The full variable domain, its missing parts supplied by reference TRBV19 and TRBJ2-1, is DGGITQSPKYLFRKEGQNVTLSCEQNLNHDAMYWYRQDPGQGLRLIYYSQIVNDFQKGDIAEGYSVSREKKESFPLTVTSAQKNPTAFYLCASSTATYNEQFFGPGTRLTVL.

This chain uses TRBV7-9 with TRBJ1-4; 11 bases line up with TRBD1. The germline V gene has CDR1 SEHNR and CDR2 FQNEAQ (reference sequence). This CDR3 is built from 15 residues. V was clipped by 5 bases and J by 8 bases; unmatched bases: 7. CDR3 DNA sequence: TGTGCCAGCAGCCCACCCGGACAGGGGGCGGAAAAACTGTTTTTT. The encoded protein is CASSPPGQGAEKLFF.

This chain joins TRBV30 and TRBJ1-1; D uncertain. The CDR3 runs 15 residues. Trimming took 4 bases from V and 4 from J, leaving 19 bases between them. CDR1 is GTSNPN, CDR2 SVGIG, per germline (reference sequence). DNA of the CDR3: TGTGCCTGGAATTCCGCCCTGTTGGGAGGCACTGAAGCTTTCTTT. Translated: CAWNSALLGGTEAFF.

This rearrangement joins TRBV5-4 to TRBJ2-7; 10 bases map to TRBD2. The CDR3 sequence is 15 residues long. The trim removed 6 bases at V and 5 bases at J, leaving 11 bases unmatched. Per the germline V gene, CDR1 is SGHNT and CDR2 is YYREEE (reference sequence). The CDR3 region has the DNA TGTGCCAGCAATTCAGCGAGCGGGGGGGCGAACGAGCAGTACTTC. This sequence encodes CASNSASGGANEQYF.

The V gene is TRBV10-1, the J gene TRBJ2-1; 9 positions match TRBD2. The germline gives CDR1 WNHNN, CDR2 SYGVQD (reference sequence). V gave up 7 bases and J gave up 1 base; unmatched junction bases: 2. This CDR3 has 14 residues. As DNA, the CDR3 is TGCGCCAGCACCAGCGGGAGGTCCTACAATGAGCAGTTCTTC. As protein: CASTSGRSYNEQFF.

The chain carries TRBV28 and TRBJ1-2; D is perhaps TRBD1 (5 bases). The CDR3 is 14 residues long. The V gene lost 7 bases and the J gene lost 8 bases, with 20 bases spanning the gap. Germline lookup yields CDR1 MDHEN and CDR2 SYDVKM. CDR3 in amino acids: CASTQQAPEEGYTF. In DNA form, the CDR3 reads TGTGCCAGCACCCAACAGGCGCCCGAGGAGGGCTACACCTTC.

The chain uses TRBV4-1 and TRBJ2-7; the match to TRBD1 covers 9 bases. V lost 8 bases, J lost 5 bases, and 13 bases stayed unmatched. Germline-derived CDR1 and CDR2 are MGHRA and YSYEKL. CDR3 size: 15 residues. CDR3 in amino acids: CASATSGTGFHEQYF. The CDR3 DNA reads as TGCGCCAGCGCAACCTCCGGGACAGGGTTCCACGAGCAGTACTTC.

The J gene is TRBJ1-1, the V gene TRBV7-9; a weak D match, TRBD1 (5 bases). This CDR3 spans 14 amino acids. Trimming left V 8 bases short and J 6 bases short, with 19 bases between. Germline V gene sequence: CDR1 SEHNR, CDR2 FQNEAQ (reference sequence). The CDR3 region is CASGTQGGGSEAFF. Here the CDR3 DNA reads TGTGCCAGCGGCACCCAGGGCGGAGGGTCTGAAGCTTTCTTT.

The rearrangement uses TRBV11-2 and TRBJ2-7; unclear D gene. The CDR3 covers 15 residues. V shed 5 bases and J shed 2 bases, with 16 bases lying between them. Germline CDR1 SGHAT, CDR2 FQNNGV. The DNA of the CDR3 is TGTGCCAGCAGCCCTGGCGGCCAGCGACCCTACGAGCAGTACTTC. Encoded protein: CASSPGGQRPYEQYF. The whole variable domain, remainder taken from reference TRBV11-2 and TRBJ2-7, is EAGVAQSPRYKIIEKRQSVAFWCNPISGHATLYWYQQILGQGPKLLIQFQNNGVVDDSQLPKDRFSAERLKGVDSTLKIQPAKLEDSAVYLCASSPGGQRPYEQYFGPGTRLTVT.

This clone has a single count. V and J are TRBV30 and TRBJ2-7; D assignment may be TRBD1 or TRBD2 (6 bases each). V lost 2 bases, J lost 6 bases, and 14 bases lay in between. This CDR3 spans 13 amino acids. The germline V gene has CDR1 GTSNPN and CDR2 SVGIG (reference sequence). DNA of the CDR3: TGTGCCTGGAGTCCATTTTGGGGGGCCGAGCAGTACTTC. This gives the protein CAWSPFWGAEQYF.

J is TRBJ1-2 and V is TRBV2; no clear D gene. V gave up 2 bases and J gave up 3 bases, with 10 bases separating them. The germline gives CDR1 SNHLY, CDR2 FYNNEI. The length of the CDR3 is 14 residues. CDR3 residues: CASSEIIGYYGYTF. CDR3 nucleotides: TGTGCCAGCAGTGAAATTATAGGCTACTATGGCTACACCTTC.

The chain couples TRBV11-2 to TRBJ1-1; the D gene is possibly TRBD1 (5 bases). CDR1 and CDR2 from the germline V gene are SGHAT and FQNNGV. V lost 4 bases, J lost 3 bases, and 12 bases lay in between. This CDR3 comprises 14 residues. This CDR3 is CASSSYGGDTEAFF. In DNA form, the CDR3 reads TGTGCCAGCAGCTCCTACGGGGGGGACACTGAAGCTTTCTTT.

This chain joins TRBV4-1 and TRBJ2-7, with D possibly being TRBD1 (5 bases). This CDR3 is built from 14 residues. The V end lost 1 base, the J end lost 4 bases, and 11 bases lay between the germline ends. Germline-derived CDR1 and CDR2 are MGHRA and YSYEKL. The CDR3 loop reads CASSQARGFYEQYF. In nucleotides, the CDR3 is TGCGCCAGCAGCCAAGCTAGGGGTTTTTACGAGCAGTACTTC.

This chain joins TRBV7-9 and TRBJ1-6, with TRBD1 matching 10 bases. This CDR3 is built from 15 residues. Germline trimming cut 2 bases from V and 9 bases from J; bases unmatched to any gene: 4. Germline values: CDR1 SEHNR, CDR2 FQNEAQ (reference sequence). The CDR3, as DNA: TGTGCCAGCAGCTTATCCGGGACAGGGGTTTCACCCCTCCACTTT. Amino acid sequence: CASSLSGTGVSPLHF.

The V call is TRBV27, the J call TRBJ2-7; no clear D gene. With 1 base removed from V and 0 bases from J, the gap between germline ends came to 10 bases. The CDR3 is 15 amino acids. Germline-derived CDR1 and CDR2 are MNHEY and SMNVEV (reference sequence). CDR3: CASSLYSSSSYEQYF. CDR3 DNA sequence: TGTGCCAGCAGTTTATATTCCTCGAGCTCCTACGAGCAGTACTTC.

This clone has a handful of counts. The CDR3 loop reads CASGRQGSYEQYF. In DNA form, the CDR3 reads TGTGCCAGCGGACGACAGGGCTCCTACGAGCAGTACTTC. V is TRBV7-9 and J is TRBJ2-7; 7 nucleotides match TRBD1. V trimming: 8 bases; J trimming: 0 bases; junction bases outside the gene matches: 4. The CDR3 totals 13 residues. Germline CDR1 SEHNR, CDR2 FQNEAQ (reference sequence).

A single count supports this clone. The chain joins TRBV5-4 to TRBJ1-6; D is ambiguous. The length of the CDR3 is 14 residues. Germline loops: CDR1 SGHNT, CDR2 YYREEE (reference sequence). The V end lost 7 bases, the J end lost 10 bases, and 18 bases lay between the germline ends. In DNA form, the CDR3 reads TGTGCCAGCCGCCGAGAGGGTCTTGGATCACCCCTCCACTTT. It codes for CASRREGLGSPLHF.

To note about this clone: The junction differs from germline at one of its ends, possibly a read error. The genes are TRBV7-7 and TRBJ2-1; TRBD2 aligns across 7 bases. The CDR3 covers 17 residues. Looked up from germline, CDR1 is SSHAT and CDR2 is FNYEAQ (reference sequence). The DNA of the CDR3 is TGTGCTAGCAGCTTAGGCTCTGCGGGAGAAGCCTACAATGAGCAGTTCTTC. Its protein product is CASSLGSAGEAYNEQFF.

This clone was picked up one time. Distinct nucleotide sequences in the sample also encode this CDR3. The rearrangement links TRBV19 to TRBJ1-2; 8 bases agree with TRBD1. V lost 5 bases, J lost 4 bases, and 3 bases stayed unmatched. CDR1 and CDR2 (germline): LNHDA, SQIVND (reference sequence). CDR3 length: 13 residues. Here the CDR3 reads CASSPTGVYGYTF. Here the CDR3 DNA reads TGTGCCAGTAGTCCGACAGGGGTCTATGGCTACACCTTC.

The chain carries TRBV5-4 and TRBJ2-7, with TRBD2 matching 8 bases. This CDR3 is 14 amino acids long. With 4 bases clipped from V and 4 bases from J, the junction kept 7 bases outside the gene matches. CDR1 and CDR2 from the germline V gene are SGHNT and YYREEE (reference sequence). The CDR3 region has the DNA TGTGCCAGCAGCCAAGGAGCTAGCGGGTACGAGCAGTACTTC. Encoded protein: CASSQGASGYEQYF.